The T cell receptor (beta chain) described here comes from a study of control samples from healthy donors and cancer patients. The method was immunoSEQ multiplex PCR; TCRdb's version includes in-frame clones alone and lacks a portion of them. Counted here are some 78,000 clones, roughly 89% occurring once; the ten biggest clones make up approximately 7.6%. The CDR3 runs 16 residues. The chain has TRBV21-1 and TRBJ2-7; TRBD2, the table's D call, was not compared with the DNA. TRBV21-1 is flagged as a pseudogene. The TCR originated in a woman in her fifties or sixties in good health. The material sequenced was blood. CDR3 in DNA: TGTGCCAGCAGCAAAGAAACTAGCGGCAGCTCCTACGAGCAGTACTTC. Its protein product is CASSKETSGSSYEQYF.